Below, 17 T cell receptor beta chains from the same sample are listed, as sequenced in a study of T cells in Graves' hyperthyroidism and ophthalmopathy. Researchers amplified the TCR beta CDR3 regions from RNA transcripts. HTBI primers were the set used in a first-round RT-PCR of the TCR CDR3. From the multiplex PCR reads, TCRdb called clonotypes with MiXCR, one entry per CDR3 protein. The sample has about 640,000 distinct CDR3 sequences, 20% to 25% seen once; the top ten hold roughly 30%. The sequenced sample was blood. These receptors came from a man aged 25 to 40 with Graves' ophthalmopathy.

This clonotype was recorded many times. This sequence joins TRBV2 and TRBJ2-3; unclear D gene. Germline V gives CDR1 SNHLY, CDR2 FYNNEI. This CDR3 region has 11 residues. Trimming left V 7 bases short and J 5 bases short, with 7 bases between. CDR3 DNA sequence: TGTGCCAGCACCCCGAAAGATACGCAGTATTTT. Its translation is CASTPKDTQYF.

The J gene is TRBJ2-3, the V gene TRBV24-1; the match to TRBD2 covers 10 bases. After removal of 7 bases from V and 1 base from J, the junction contained 19 bases not matched to a gene. The germline CDR1 and CDR2 sequences are KGHDR and SFDVKD. The CDR3 consists of 20 residues. The CDR3 bases are TGTGCCACCAGCTTCCCGGGACTAGCGCAAACAATTTGGGGCACAGATACGCAGTATTTT. Residues: CATSFPGLAQTIWGTDTQYF.

The rearrangement links TRBV19 to TRBJ2-1; 13 bases match TRBD2. CDR1 and CDR2 from the germline V gene are LNHDA and SQIVND (reference sequence). The junction had 8 bases not matched to a gene; V was cut back by 9 bases and J by 9 bases. The CDR3 contains 14 residues. CDR3 DNA: TGTGCCAGCCGGGGACTAGCGGGATTTAGTGAGCAGTTCTTC. Protein sequence: CASRGLAGFSEQFF. Filled out from reference TRBV19 and TRBJ2-1, the complete variable domain reads DGGITQSPKYLFRKEGQNVTLSCEQNLNHDAMYWYRQDPGQGLRLIYYSQIVNDFQKGDIAEGYSVSREKKESFPLTVTSAQKNPTAFYLCASRGLAGFSEQFFGPGTRLTVL.

V gene TRBV27 combines with J gene TRBJ1-5; 10 positions agree with TRBD1. Germline lookup yields CDR1 MNHEY and CDR2 SMNVEV (reference sequence). The CDR3 spans 15 residues. V shed 4 bases, J shed 7 bases, and the junction held 7 bases outside the gene matches. Written as DNA, the CDR3 is TGTGCCAGCAGTTCCGGGACAGGGGTTGGGCAGCCCCAGCATTTT. This gives the protein CASSSGTGVGQPQHF.

In this sample, this clonotype turned up many times. V and J are TRBV2 and TRBJ2-4; 10 bases are a match to TRBD1. The germline CDR1 and CDR2 sequences are SNHLY and FYNNEI. The V segment lost 4 bases and the J segment 0 bases; nucleotides outside the gene matches: 9. The CDR3 covers 18 residues. The CDR3 region has the DNA TGTGCCAGCAGTGGCGGACAGGGGGTGACTTTAGCCAAAAACATTCAGTACTTC. Its protein product is CASSGGQGVTLAKNIQYF.

This clonotype was recorded a few times. The rearrangement joins TRBV27 to TRBJ2-7; no clear D. Germline V gene lookup returns CDR1 MNHEY and CDR2 SMNVEV (reference sequence). V lost 0 bases to trimming and J lost 1 base, with 10 bases between them. The CDR3 is 15 amino acids. CDR3 nucleotide sequence: TGTGCCAGCAGTTTATCCGGCCGAGGTTCCTACGAGCAGTACTTC. Residues: CASSLSGRGSYEQYF.

The chain joins TRBV7-6 to TRBJ2-7, with D possibly being TRBD1 (5 bases). Trimming pared 4 bases from V and 4 bases from J, leaving 17 bases between. The germline V gene has CDR1 SGHVS and CDR2 FNYEAQ. The CDR3 runs 15 residues. CDR3 in amino acids: CASSSHQGPIYEQYF. The CDR3 region has the DNA TGTGCCAGCAGCTCGCATCAGGGTCCTATTTACGAGCAGTACTTC.

This clonotype was seen a handful of times. This chain joins TRBV5-1 and TRBJ1-1; 9 nucleotides line up with TRBD1. The V gene's germline CDR1 is SGHRS and CDR2 YFSETQ. The CDR3 spans 17 residues. V shed 4 bases, J shed 1 base, and the junction held 11 bases outside the gene matches. This CDR3 reads CASSARTGASSNTEAFF. CDR3 bases: TGCGCCAGCAGCGCCAGGACAGGGGCGTCCTCGAACACTGAAGCTTTCTTT.

CDR3 sequence reads: CSAREGQGAMQPQHF. CDR3 in DNA: TGCAGTGCTAGAGAAGGGCAGGGGGCGATGCAGCCCCAGCATTTT. The chain combines TRBV20-1 with TRBJ1-5, with 8 bases lining up with TRBD1. V lost 0 bases and J lost 7; bases outside the gene matches: 8. Germline CDR1 is DFQATT and CDR2 is SNEGSKA (reference sequence). The CDR3 has 15 residues.

In its sample, this clonotype was seen a few times. The genes are TRBV7-9 and TRBJ1-4; 9 nucleotides line up with TRBD1. Unmatched junction bases numbered 8, after V lost 5 bases and J lost 4 bases. Germline V gives CDR1 SEHNR, CDR2 FQNEAQ (reference sequence). CDR3 length: 16 amino acids. The CDR3 here is CASSGRDRAINEKLFF. CDR3 DNA sequence: TGTGCCAGCAGCGGCCGGGACAGGGCGATTAATGAAAAACTGTTTTTT.

This clonotype was seen many times. The chain combines TRBV12-3 or TRBV12-4 with TRBJ1-5; possibly TRBD1 for D (5 bases). There are 15 residues in the CDR3. With 3 bases removed from V and 3 bases from J, the gap between germline ends came to 12 bases. CDR3 residues: CASSFGRAYNQPQHF. The CDR3 nucleotides read TGTGCCAGCAGTTTCGGCAGGGCATACAATCAGCCCCAGCATTTT.

V usage is TRBV18 and J usage is TRBJ2-7; perhaps TRBD1 as D (6 bases). The CDR3 sequence is 16 residues long. V lost 1 base and J lost 2, with 15 bases in between. Germline loops: CDR1 KGHSH, CDR2 LQKENI. CDR3 sequence: CASSPRESGGTYEQYF. Here the CDR3 DNA reads TGTGCCAGCTCACCACGGGAATCTGGGGGCACCTACGAGCAGTACTTC.

This clonotype appeared many times. This chain joins TRBV11-2 and TRBJ2-7; no firm D call. Per germline, CDR1 SGHAT and CDR2 FQNNGV. The CDR3 spans 13 residues. V shed 1 base and J shed 0 bases, with 4 bases lying between them. The DNA for the CDR3 is TGTGCCAGCAGCTTAGTACACTCCTACGAGCAGTACTTC. Protein product: CASSLVHSYEQYF.

This clonotype was seen only a few times. This chain joins TRBV20-1 and TRBJ2-1, with D perhaps given as TRBD1 or TRBD2 (6 bases each). This CDR3 comprises 13 residues. Germline V gene lookup returns CDR1 DFQATT and CDR2 SNEGSKA (reference sequence). Here the CDR3 DNA reads TGCAGCCAAAGGGGGGTCCTCTACAATGAGCAGTTCTTC. Its translation: CSQRGVLYNEQFF.

V usage is TRBV2 and J usage is TRBJ2-3; D is perhaps TRBD1 (5 bases). Germline V CDR1 and CDR2: SNHLY, FYNNEI. CDR3 length equals 15 residues. Trimming removed 5 bases at V and 3 bases at J, with 15 bases between. This CDR3 is CASSPRQFSTDTQYF. The CDR3 bases are TGTGCCAGCAGTCCCAGACAGTTTAGTACAGATACGCAGTATTTT.

The chain recombines TRBV7-2 with TRBJ2-7; D is uncertain. The J call may be in error: the DNA end matches TRBJ2-1 better. The CDR3 spans 14 residues. Looked up from germline, CDR1 is SGHTA and CDR2 is FQGNSA. As DNA, the CDR3 is TGTGCCAGCAGCTCCTCCTCCCTAACCGACGAGCAGTTCTTC. Translation: CASSSSSLTDEQFF.

This clonotype was recorded a few times. This rearrangement joins TRBV12-3 or TRBV12-4 to TRBJ2-7; D gene unclear. Between the trimmed V and J ends, which lost 5 bases and 1 base, there was a span of 15 bases. This CDR3 spans 15 amino acids. DNA of the CDR3: TGTGCCAGCAGTCCATCCCCCGCCGGGTCCTACGAGCAGTACTTC. It translates to CASSPSPAGSYEQYF.